The rows below give T cell receptor beta chains drawn from one sample of a study of cytomegalovirus exposure and HLA in healthy donors. Profiled with immunoSEQ multiplex PCR; TCRdb holds only in-frame clones, not every one. This sample has roughly 120,000 clones; approximately 80% occur once, and the top ten carry under 6.5%. The sample comprised PBMCs. The source of these receptors is a man aged 18 to 35 in good health and CMV-seropositive. Both conserved end residues are part of each CDR3. Clone size is not always given. Where it is, it says once, few, many or a class for expanded clones.

V	size	J	CDR3
TRBV15	few	TRBJ2-1	CATSRSQGYNEQFF
TRBV5-1	once	TRBJ2-7	CASSPDISSSYEQYF
TRBV7-9	-	TRBJ2-3	CASSPRGGTDTQYF
TRBV27	-	TRBJ2-7	CASSPRTSGKGFLYEQYF
TRBV15	-	TRBJ1-4	CATSDPSGVRANEKLFF
TRBV7-8	-	TRBJ1-1	CASSLAGAFTEAFF
TRBV18	few	TRBJ2-7	CASSPAGTSGSYEQYF
TRBV7-9	-	TRBJ2-7	CASSLGQGGVHEQYF
TRBV2	-	TRBJ1-1	CASTWRTGANTEAFF
TRBV6-5	-	TRBJ2-7	CASKPRTVNSYEQYF
TRBV10-2	-	TRBJ2-1	CASSLTGDEQFF
TRBV6-5	few	TRBJ1-2	CASSPGTEGVRYTF
TRBV4-1	-	TRBJ2-5	CASSQLDGTALETQYF
TRBV14	-	TRBJ2-1	CASSQDDPQGWRVEQFF
TRBV21-1	-	TRBJ1-6	CASSNGTSNSPLHF
TRBV15	once	TRBJ1-1	CATSRGGTVAEAFF
TRBV5-1	-	TRBJ2-6	CASSGRQSSGANGLTF
TRBV10-2	-	TRBJ1-1	CASRSENTEAFF
TRBV27	-	TRBJ1-1	CASSLSQGTNTEAFF
TRBV30	-	TRBJ2-3	CAWSVRLAGTDTQYF
TRBV5-1	-	TRBJ1-1	CASSLVGQGNTEAFF
TRBV6-1	-	TRBJ1-2	CASSEQSDGYTF
TRBV19	-	TRBJ2-3	CASSPPYKGTDTQYF
TRBV2	few	TRBJ2-7	CASRTSGGSYEQYF
TRBV27	once	TRBJ2-5	CASSRGQLQETQYF
TRBV25-1	-	TRBJ2-2	CASREVPTGTGELFF
TRBV5-5	-	TRBJ1-1	CASSLQGTEAFF
TRBV11-2	few	TRBJ1-1	CASSSDRNTEAFF
TRBV5-1	-	TRBJ2-1	CASSLEGLAEYNEQFF
TRBV10-3	-	TRBJ2-7	CAISESLARVSYEQYF
TRBV14	once	TRBJ1-1	CASSQVLQGRTSLNTEAFF
TRBV6-1	-	TRBJ2-7	CASSEESGQAYEQYF
TRBV15	few	TRBJ1-1	CATKDRAGAEAFF
TRBV5-1	-	TRBJ1-1	CASSFGEGLNTEAFF
TRBV4-1	-	TRBJ2-5	CASSQAPQGARNQETQYF
TRBV7-8	-	TRBJ1-6	CASSLIISESPLHF
TRBV6-5	-	TRBJ1-5	CASSYPGQGSHQPQHF
TRBV2	-	TRBJ1-6	CASSERSGSYNSPLHF
TRBV4-2	-	TRBJ2-3	CASSQEFQTRGITDTQYF
TRBV6-4	few	TRBJ1-1	CASSEGQGNTEAFF